Shown below are 10 T cell receptor beta chains from a single sample sequenced in a study of blood T cell repertoires in COVID-19. Method: immunoSEQ multiplex PCR; TCRdb's copy keeps in-frame clones and lacks some. Of approximately 300,000 clones detected, 90% appear once; the ten largest clones hold roughly 3.3%. Sequencing used peripheral blood. These receptors came from a woman in her thirties or forties with acute or convalescent COVID-19.

Only a few counts were recorded for this clone. The chain carries TRBV4-2 and TRBJ1-2; D unresolved. Trimming cost V 3 bases and J 5 bases, with 28 bases left between them. CDR1 is LGHNA and CDR2 is YNFKEQ in the germline V gene. This CDR3 spans 19 amino acids. The CDR3: CASSHPRGGPEVMPYGYTF. The DNA of the CDR3 is TGTGCCAGCAGCCACCCAAGAGGTGGCCCTGAGGTAATGCCTTATGGCTACACCTTC.

The J gene is TRBJ1-3, the V gene TRBV25-1; D not resolved. The CDR3 has 13 amino acids. V lost 8 bases and J 4 bases, leaving 12 bases between the germline ends. Germline-derived CDR1 and CDR2 are MGHDK and SYGVNS. In DNA, the CDR3 is TGTGCCAGCGGAAGAGGGCGGGGAAACACCATATATTTT. Translating it yields CASGRGRGNTIYF.

This clone was seen a single time. The chain has TRBV10-3 and TRBJ1-2; 10 bases match TRBD1. V lost 4 bases, J lost 2 bases, and 4 bases stayed unmatched. The CDR3 has 15 residues. In germline, CDR1 is ENHRY, CDR2 SYGVKD. CDR3: CAISGQGAENYGYTF. The DNA of the CDR3 is TGTGCCATCAGTGGACAGGGGGCGGAGAACTATGGCTACACCTTC.

This clone came up once. The V gene is TRBV18, the J gene TRBJ2-2; D is ambiguous. In germline, CDR1 is KGHSH, CDR2 LQKENI. Trimming removed 3 bases at V and 0 bases at J, with 11 bases between. The CDR3 runs to 16 residues. As DNA, the CDR3 is TGTGCCAGCTCACCGGTTAAGCTTACGAACACCGGGGAGCTGTTTTTT. Its translation: CASSPVKLTNTGELFF.

The chain links TRBV29-1 to TRBJ1-3; the D gene is possibly TRBD1 (5 bases). Germline CDR1 and CDR2: SQVTM and ANQGSEA. This CDR3 region has 19 residues. V shed 0 bases and J shed 4 bases, with 25 bases lying between them. The CDR3 loop is CSVEDFGSLGAGSGNTIYF. In DNA form, the CDR3 reads TGCAGCGTTGAAGATTTTGGATCCCTGGGTGCAGGGTCCGGAAACACCATATATTTT.

This clone was observed a single time. V gene TRBV2 combines with J gene TRBJ1-4, with a weak D call TRBD1 (5 bases). CDR3 length equals 18 residues. V was trimmed by 3 bases and J by 0 bases, leaving 17 bases between them. CDR1 and CDR2 (germline): SNHLY, FYNNEI. In DNA form, the CDR3 reads TGTGCCAGCAGTGATGGGGGACTTCTTTTTACAACTAATGAAAAACTGTTTTTT. Its protein product is CASSDGGLLFTTNEKLFF.

Here the CDR3 reads CASSLGGVTNIQYF. Here the CDR3 DNA reads TGCGCCAGCAGCTTGGGGGGAGTAACGAACATTCAGTACTTC. The chain recombines TRBV5-1 with TRBJ2-4; a possible D gene is TRBD2 (5 bases). CDR1 and CDR2 from the germline V gene are SGHRS and YFSETQ. V was shortened by 0 bases and J by 7 bases, with 11 bases between the two germline ends. The CDR3 is 14 amino acids. Drawing the rest from reference TRBV5-1 and TRBJ2-4, the complete variable domain is KAGVTQTPRYLIKTRGQQVTLSCSPISGHRSVSWYQQTPGQGLQFLFEYFSETQRNKGNFPGRFSGRQFSNSRSEMNVSTLELGDSALYLCASSLGGVTNIQYFGAGTRLSVL.

CDR3 in DNA: TGTGCCGCGTCCGGGACAGACGGCCCTAACTATGGCTACACCTTC. Encoded protein: CAASGTDGPNYGYTF. The chain has TRBV6-4 and TRBJ1-2, with 7 bases lining up with TRBD1. The CDR3 runs to 15 residues. The junction had 12 bases not matched to a gene; V was cut back by 11 bases and J by 0 bases. CDR1 and CDR2 (germline): MRHNA, SNTAGT.

This chain uses TRBV18 with TRBJ1-2, with TRBD1 identical over 10 bases. The CDR3 has 20 residues. Trimming removed 5 bases from V and 5 bases from J; junction bases left unmatched: 23. In germline, CDR1 is KGHSH, CDR2 LQKENI. CDR3 region: CASSSWSEGPAGQGRYGYTF. CDR3 bases: TGTGCCAGCTCATCCTGGAGTGAGGGCCCAGCGGGACAGGGGAGGTATGGCTACACCTTC.

Here the CDR3 DNA reads TGCGCCAGCACCCTAGCATTAGGGGGGGCCGATGGCTACACCTTC. It translates to CASTLALGGADGYTF. This chain connects TRBV5-1 to TRBJ1-2; D perhaps matches TRBD1 (6 bases). CDR1 SGHRS and CDR2 YFSETQ come from the germline V gene. This CDR3 is built from 15 residues. V was cut by 6 bases and J by 6 bases, with 21 bases left in between.